This T cell receptor (beta chain) was sequenced for a study of blood T cell repertoires in COVID-19. V was trimmed by 2 bases and J by 8 bases, leaving 12 bases between them. The germline V gene has CDR1 GTSNPN and CDR2 SVGIG (reference sequence). CDR3 length: 13 residues. Source study methods: By means of reference gene primer amplification, nucleated cell counts were estimated. Assay: immunoSEQ multiplex PCR; the TCRdb copy retains only in-frame clones and omits some. That table furnishes V, J and clone size, whereas the DNA furnished D and trimming. The sample holds some 70,000 clones, approximately 83% seen once.

The chain uses TRBV30 and TRBJ2-2; D uncertain. Input material: peripheral blood. The TCR sequence derives from a man between 35 and 55 years old with COVID-19, enrolled during active disease. The CDR3 nucleotides are TGTGCCTGGAGTTCAGACCCTAGGGGGGAGCTGTTTTTT. Translation: CAWSSDPRGELFF.